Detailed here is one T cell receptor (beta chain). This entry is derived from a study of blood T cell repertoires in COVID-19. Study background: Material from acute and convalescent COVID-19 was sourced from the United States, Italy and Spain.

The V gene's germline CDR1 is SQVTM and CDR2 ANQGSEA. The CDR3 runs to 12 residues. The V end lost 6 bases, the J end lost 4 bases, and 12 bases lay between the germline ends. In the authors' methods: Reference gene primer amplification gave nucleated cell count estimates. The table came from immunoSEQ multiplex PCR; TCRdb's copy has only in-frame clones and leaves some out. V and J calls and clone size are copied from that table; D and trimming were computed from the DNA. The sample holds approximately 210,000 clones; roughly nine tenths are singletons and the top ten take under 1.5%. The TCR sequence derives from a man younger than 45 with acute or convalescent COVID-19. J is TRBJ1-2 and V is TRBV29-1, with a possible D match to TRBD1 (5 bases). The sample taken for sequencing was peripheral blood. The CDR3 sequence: CSVAQGSYGYTF. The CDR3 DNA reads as TGCAGCGTGGCCCAGGGTAGCTATGGCTACACCTTC. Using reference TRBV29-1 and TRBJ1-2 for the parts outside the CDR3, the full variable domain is SAVISQKPSRDICQRGTSLTIQCQVDSQVTMMFWYRQQPGQSLTLIATANQGSEATYESGFVIDKFPISRPNLTFSTLTVSNMSPEDSSIYLCSVAQGSYGYTFGSGTRLTVV.